These T cell receptor beta chains were read from a single sample in a study of blood T cell repertoires in COVID-19. Profiled with immunoSEQ multiplex PCR; TCRdb holds only in-frame clones, not every one. The data show tens of thousands of clones, with 85% seen just once and 5.4% held by the top ten. Sequencing used peripheral blood. Receptor source: a man aged 50 or older with active COVID-19. The CDR3 runs from the conserved cysteine through the conserved F or W. The D gene is left open where the match is weak. Size is omitted from some rows. Given values are once, few, many or a class for expanded clones.

>TRBV19|.|TRBD1|TRBJ2-7
TGTGCCAGTAGCTCCAAGCCTTTGGGACAGACCTACGAGCAGTACTTC
CASSSKPLGQTYEQYF
>TRBV2|.|.|TRBJ2-7
TGTGCCAGCAGGGGATGGGGGGAGACCTACGAGCAGTACTTC
CASRGWGETYEQYF
>TRBV5-4|.|.|TRBJ1-6
TGTGCCAGCAGCAACGAATACAGGGCCTCACCCCTCCACTTT
CASSNEYRASPLHF
>TRBV28|.|.|TRBJ1-4
TGTGCCAGCAGTTTGTGGCGAGGGAATGAAAAACTGTTTTTT
CASSLWRGNEKLFF
>TRBV5-1|.|TRBD2|TRBJ2-1
TGCGCCAGCAGCCAAGGACTAGCGGGAGGCTGGAATGAGCAGTTCTTC
CASSQGLAGGWNEQFF
>TRBV28|few|.|TRBJ1-5
TGTGCCAGCAGTTTTAGCAGCAGGGGATCCCAGCCCCAGCATTTT
CASSFSSRGSQPQHF
>TRBV12-3/TRBV12-4|.|.|TRBJ1-1
TGTGCCAGCAGCCTCCCTTCGGGGATTGAAGCTTTCTTT
CASSLPSGIEAFF
>TRBV7-2|.|.|TRBJ2-7
TGTGCCAGCAGCTTACCGGGTCCATTGTACGAGCAGTACTTC
CASSLPGPLYEQYF
>TRBV4-3|.|.|TRBJ1-4
TGCGCCAGCAGCCCGGGAGGAGGGGCGCCCGGAAAACTGTTTTTT
CASSPGGGAPGKLFF
>TRBV4-3|.|TRBD1|TRBJ2-4
TGCGCCAGCAGCCAAGGTACAGGGGTTGAAAACATTCAGTACTTC
CASSQGTGVENIQYF
>TRBV3-1/TRBV3-2|.|TRBD2|TRBJ2-7
TGTGCCAGCAGCCAAACTAGCGGGGGGGCGGTTAGAGAGCAGTACTTC
CASSQTSGGAVREQYF
>TRBV21-1|.|.|TRBJ1-6
TGTGCCAGTACAGGGGCCCGGAATTCACCCCTCCACTTT
CASTGARNSPLHF
>TRBV7-2|.|.|TRBJ1-4
TGTGCCAGCAGCTTAGACCGAGGGTATAATGAAAAACTGTTTTTT
CASSLDRGYNEKLFF
>TRBV6-5|.|TRBD1|TRBJ1-1
TGTGCCAGCAGTTACCGCGGGACAGCCAACACTGAAGCTTTCTTT
CASSYRGTANTEAFF
>TRBV7-8|.|TRBD1|TRBJ1-1
TGTGCCAGCAGTACACAGGGGGCGCGAAACACTGAAGCTTTCTTT
CASSTQGARNTEAFF
>TRBV15|few|TRBD2|TRBJ2-3
TGTGCCACCAGCAGAGGCTTAGCGGGGCGACTAGATACGCAGTATTTT
CATSRGLAGRLDTQYF
>TRBV9|.|TRBD2|TRBJ2-1
TGTGCCAGCAGCGAAGAGGGACTACAAAATGAGCAGTTCTTC
CASSEEGLQNEQFF
>TRBV7-8|.|.|TRBJ2-7
TGTGCCAGCAGCTTGCCGGGCACAGGGCCCTACGAGCAGTACTTC
CASSLPGTGPYEQYF
>TRBV7-9|once|TRBD1|TRBJ2-1
TGTGCCAGCAGCAAGGACAGGGGGGTTGTAAATGAGCAGTTCTTC
CASSKDRGVVNEQFF
>TRBV10-3|.|.|TRBJ2-1
TGTGCCATCAGTGGGTTGGCCCGGGACTCCAAATACAATGAGCAGTTCTTC
CAISGLARDSKYNEQFF
>TRBV2|.|TRBD1|TRBJ1-2
TGTGCCAGCAGTGAACTGCCGGGACAGGGAGATGGCTACACCTTC
CASSELPGQGDGYTF
>TRBV9|.|.|TRBJ1-1
TGTGCCAGCAGCGTAGGAGGTATGAACACTGAAGCTTTCTTT
CASSVGGMNTEAFF
>TRBV5-4|once|TRBD2|TRBJ2-2
TGTGCCAGCAGCTTGGACCCTAGCGGGAACACCGGGGAGCTGTTTTTT
CASSLDPSGNTGELFF
>TRBV5-1|.|.|TRBJ2-3
TGCGCCAGCAGCTTGGGTGGTAGCGGCCCCACAGATACGCAGTATTTT
CASSLGGSGPTDTQYF
>TRBV28|.|TRBD2|TRBJ2-1
TGTGCCAGCAGGGGGATCCTTCGGACTAGCGGGAGGAAGCAGTTCTTC
CASRGILRTSGRKQFF
>TRBV6-5|.|.|TRBJ1-1
TGTGCCAGCCACAAGGAGGACCCGGGGAACACTGAAGCTTTCTTT
CASHKEDPGNTEAFF
>TRBV5-6|.|TRBD2|TRBJ2-5
TGTGCCAGCAGCGCTAGCGGGAGGGCCGGGGTTGGAGAGACCCAGTACTTC
CASSASGRAGVGETQYF
>TRBV5-4|.|TRBD2|TRBJ2-7
TGTGCCAGCAGCCCCTCTGCGGGGGGAACCTACGAGCAGTACTTC
CASSPSAGGTYEQYF
>TRBV29-1|.|.|TRBJ2-3
TGCAGCGTTGCTCTCGTCGCAGGCTATACGCAGTATTTT
CSVALVAGYTQYF
>TRBV30|.|TRBD1|TRBJ2-3
TGTGCCCAGGGACAGGGCGGCACAGATACGCAGTATTTT
CAQGQGGTDTQYF
>TRBV27|.|.|TRBJ2-7
TGTGCCAGCAGGTTCACAGGGCGCGCTTTCGTCGACGAGCAGTACTTC
CASRFTGRAFVDEQYF
>TRBV2|.|.|TRBJ1-5
TGTGCCAGCAGTGAAAGGCAGGGGAGTCAGCCCCAGCATTTT
CASSERQGSQPQHF
>TRBV5-4|few|.|TRBJ2-2
TGTGCCAGCAGCAGCCGGGAACAGAACACCGGGGAGCTGTTTTTT
CASSSREQNTGELFF
>TRBV7-2|.|.|TRBJ1-6
TGTGCCAGCAGCAGACTTTCTGGGGGGTATAATTCACCCCTCCACTTT
CASSRLSGGYNSPLHF
>TRBV5-1|.|TRBD2|TRBJ2-5
TGCGCCAGCAGCTTGGGTGGTAGCGGGAGTGGAGAGACCCAGTACTTC
CASSLGGSGSGETQYF
>TRBV19|few|.|TRBJ2-6
TGTGCCAGTAGTATCCATCGGTCTGGGGCCAACGTCCTGACTTTC
CASSIHRSGANVLTF
>TRBV2|.|TRBD2|TRBJ2-1
TGTGCCAGCAGTGAAAGGCTAGCGGGGGGACCCTTGGAGCAGTTCTTC
CASSERLAGGPLEQFF
>TRBV10-3|.|TRBD2|TRBJ2-1
TGTGCCATCAGTGAGTCCCCTAGCGGGAGTTTGGGTGAGCAGTTCTTC
CAISESPSGSLGEQFF
>TRBV19|.|.|TRBJ2-7
TGTGCCAGTAGTACCCTCCCCGGCTACGAGCAGTACTTC
CASSTLPGYEQYF
>TRBV7-2|.|.|TRBJ1-5
TGTGCCAGCAGTCTCAGGGGCAAGTCTACTCAGCCCCAGCATTTT
CASSLRGKSTQPQHF
>TRBV11-2|.|TRBD1|TRBJ1-1
TGTGCCAGCAGCTGGTCGTCAAGGATGTCAGGGGGCGCGGTCACTGAAGCTTTCTTT
CASSWSSRMSGGAVTEAFF
>TRBV7-6|.|.|TRBJ1-2
TGTGCCAGCGGGACGGGGGGAGACTATGGCTACACCTTC
CASGTGGDYGYTF
>TRBV6-5|.|.|TRBJ1-5
TGTGCCAGCAGCAGAAAAGAAAGAAATCAGCCCCAGCATTTT
CASSRKERNQPQHF
>TRBV6-5|.|TRBD1|TRBJ2-7
TGTGCCAGCACCGTTGGGACAGGCCCCTACGAGCAGTACTTC
CASTVGTGPYEQYF
>TRBV6-4|once|.|TRBJ2-1
TGTGCCAGCAGTGAGGACAGCTCCTACAATGAGCAGTTCTTC
CASSEDSSYNEQFF
>TRBV9|.|.|TRBJ2-6
TGTGCCAGCAGCGTGACTATTGGGGCCAACGTCCTGACTTTC
CASSVTIGANVLTF
>TRBV2|few|.|TRBJ2-7
TGTGCCAGCAGCCCTCAGGGCAGACCCTCCTACGAGCAGTACTTC
CASSPQGRPSYEQYF
>TRBV28|.|TRBD1|TRBJ2-6
TGTGCCAGCAGTGACGGACAGGGGGCGGCTGGGGCCAACGTCCTGACTTTC
CASSDGQGAAGANVLTF
>TRBV19|.|TRBD1|TRBJ2-7
TGTGCCAGTAGTAACAGGGACAGATTAGAGCAGTACTTC
CASSNRDRLEQYF
>TRBV5-6|.|.|TRBJ1-5
TGTGCCAGCAGCTTGTCGTATTATAGCAATCAGCCCCAGCATTTT
CASSLSYYSNQPQHF
>TRBV6-5|few|TRBD2|TRBJ2-5
TGTGCCAGCAGTTCAGGACTAGCGGGGGGCAGTGAGACCCAGTACTTC
CASSSGLAGGSETQYF
>TRBV5-4|.|TRBD2|TRBJ2-5
TGTGCCAGCAGCAGATTAGCGGGAGGGGGGGAGACCCAGTACTTC
CASSRLAGGGETQYF
>TRBV7-3|.|.|TRBJ1-1
TGTGCCAGCAGTCAAGGGGTTGGGACACCGAGAAAAGCTTTCTTT
CASSQGVGTPRKAFF
>TRBV5-5|.|.|TRBJ2-7
TGTGCCAGCAGCAGGGGACTCTTCTCCTACGAGCAGTACTTC
CASSRGLFSYEQYF
>TRBV9|.|.|TRBJ1-3
TGTGCCACCACCACCGGGAAGGGTGGCAGCAAACAAGGCTCTGGAAACACCATATATTTT
CATTTGKGGSKQGSGNTIYF
>TRBV3-1/TRBV3-2|.|.|TRBJ1-6
TGTGCCAGCAGCCGACAAGGCTCACCCCTCCACTTT
CASSRQGSPLHF
>TRBV2|once|TRBD2|TRBJ2-3
TGTGCCAGCATGTCACCGGGACTAGCGGGGGCCGGGGGGTCGCAGTATTTT
CASMSPGLAGAGGSQYF
>TRBV5-1|.|.|TRBJ2-6
TGCGCCAGCAGCCCTGACACTTGGTCCAACGTCCTGACTTTC
CASSPDTWSNVLTF
>TRBV7-9|few|.|TRBJ2-7
TGTGCCAGCGGCCCAACCGGGACTCTTTTCTACGAGCAGTACTTC
CASGPTGTLFYEQYF